What follows is one T cell receptor beta chain and its context. What it binds is not known. CDR1 is MNHEY and CDR2 is SVGAGI in the germline V gene. The ends were cut back, 2 bases at V and 8 bases at J, with 10 bases in the middle. The CDR3 contains 13 residues. Memory CD4+ T cells were sorted as CD4+CD45RO+CD25- cells. After constant-region reverse-primer amplification, full-length variable regions underwent semi-nested PCR with Nested Universal Primer A. In TCRdb, the 5' RACE reads were re-called with MiXCR into one record per CDR3 protein. This table holds about 64,000 distinct CDR3 sequences, approximately 23% found once. Study-wide findings and caveats: Larger-cohort validation covered only one TCR beta V-J rearrangement. The TCR gene usage of tumor memory CD4+ T cells clustered together with blood and lymph node memory CD4+ cells and with lymph node naive CD4+ cells.

The clonotype originates from a female donor with breast cancer. The J gene is TRBJ2-1, the V gene TRBV6-5; possibly TRBD1 for D (6 bases). The source material was memory CD4+ T cells sorted from a lymph node. As for subset: memory CD4+ T cells, CD4+CD45RO+CD25-. CDR3 DNA sequence: TGTGCCAGCAGTTACCGGGCAGGGGATGAGCAGTTCTTC. It specifies CASSYRAGDEQFF.